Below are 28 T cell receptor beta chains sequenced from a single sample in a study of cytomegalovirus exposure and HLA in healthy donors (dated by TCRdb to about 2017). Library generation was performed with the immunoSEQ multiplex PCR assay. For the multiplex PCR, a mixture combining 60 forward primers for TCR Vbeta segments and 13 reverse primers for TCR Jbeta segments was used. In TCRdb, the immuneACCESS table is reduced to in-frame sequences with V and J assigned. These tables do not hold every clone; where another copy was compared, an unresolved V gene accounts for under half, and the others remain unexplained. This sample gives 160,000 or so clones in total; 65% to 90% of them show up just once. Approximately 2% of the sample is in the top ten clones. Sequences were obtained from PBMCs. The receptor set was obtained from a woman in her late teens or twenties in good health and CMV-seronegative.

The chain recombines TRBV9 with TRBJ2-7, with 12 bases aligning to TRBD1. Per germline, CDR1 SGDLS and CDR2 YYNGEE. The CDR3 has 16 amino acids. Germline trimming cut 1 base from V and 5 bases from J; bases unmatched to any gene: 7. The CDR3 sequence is CASSVNPGTGGNEQYF. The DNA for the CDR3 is TGTGCCAGCAGCGTAAATCCAGGGACAGGGGGCAACGAGCAGTACTTC. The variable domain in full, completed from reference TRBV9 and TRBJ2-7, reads DSGVTQTPKHLITATGQRVTLRCSPRSGDLSVYWYQQSLDQGLQFLIQYYNGEERAKGNILERFSAQQFPDLHSELNLSSLELGDSALYFCASSVNPGTGGNEQYFGPGTRLTVT.

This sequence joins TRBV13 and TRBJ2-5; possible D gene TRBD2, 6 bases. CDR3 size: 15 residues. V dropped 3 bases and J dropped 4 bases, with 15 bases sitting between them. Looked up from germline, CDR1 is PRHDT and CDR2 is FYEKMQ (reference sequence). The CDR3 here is CASSFRGRGGETQYF. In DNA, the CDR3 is TGTGCCAGCAGCTTTCGGGGGAGAGGTGGAGAGACCCAGTACTTC.

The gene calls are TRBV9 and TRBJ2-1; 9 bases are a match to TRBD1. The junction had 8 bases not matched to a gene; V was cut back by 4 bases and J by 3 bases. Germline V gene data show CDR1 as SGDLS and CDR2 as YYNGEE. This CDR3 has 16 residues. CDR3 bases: TGTGCCAGCAGCCCGACAGGGGGGGCCCTCTACAATGAGCAGTTCTTC. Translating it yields CASSPTGGALYNEQFF.

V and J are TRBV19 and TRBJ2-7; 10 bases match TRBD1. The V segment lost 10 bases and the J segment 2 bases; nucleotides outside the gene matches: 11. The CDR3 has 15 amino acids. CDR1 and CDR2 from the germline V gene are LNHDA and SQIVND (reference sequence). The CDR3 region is CATSKSGTGAYEQYF. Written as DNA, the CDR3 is TGTGCCACCTCAAAAAGTGGGACAGGGGCCTACGAGCAGTACTTC.

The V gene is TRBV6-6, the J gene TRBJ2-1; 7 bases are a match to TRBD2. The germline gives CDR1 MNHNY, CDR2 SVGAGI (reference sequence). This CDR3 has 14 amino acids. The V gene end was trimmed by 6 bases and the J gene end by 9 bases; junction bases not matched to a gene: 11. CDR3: CASSKPTSSCEQFF. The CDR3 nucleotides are TGTGCCAGCAGCAAACCGACTAGCAGTTGTGAGCAGTTCTTC.

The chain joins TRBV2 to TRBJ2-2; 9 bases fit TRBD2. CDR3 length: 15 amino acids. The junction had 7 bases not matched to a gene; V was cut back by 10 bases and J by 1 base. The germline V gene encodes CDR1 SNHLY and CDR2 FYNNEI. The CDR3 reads CAISGLAKNTGELFF. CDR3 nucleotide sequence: TGTGCCATCTCTGGACTAGCGAAGAACACCGGGGAGCTGTTTTTT.

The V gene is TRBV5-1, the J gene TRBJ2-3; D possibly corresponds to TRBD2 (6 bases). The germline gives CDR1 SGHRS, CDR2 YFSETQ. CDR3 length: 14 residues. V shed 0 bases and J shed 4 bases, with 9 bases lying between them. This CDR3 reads CASSLAGSSDTQYF. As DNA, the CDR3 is TGCGCCAGCAGCTTGGCCGGGAGCTCAGATACGCAGTATTTT.

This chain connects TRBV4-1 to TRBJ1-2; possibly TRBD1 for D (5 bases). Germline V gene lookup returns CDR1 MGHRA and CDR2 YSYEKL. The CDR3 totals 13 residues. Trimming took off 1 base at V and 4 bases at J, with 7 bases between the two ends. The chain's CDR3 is CASSQGTIYGYTF. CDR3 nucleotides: TGCGCCAGCAGCCAAGGGACAATCTATGGCTACACCTTC.

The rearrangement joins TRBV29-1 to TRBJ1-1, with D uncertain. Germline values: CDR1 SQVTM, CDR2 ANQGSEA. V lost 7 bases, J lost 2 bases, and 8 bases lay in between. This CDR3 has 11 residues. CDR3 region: CSARRNTEAFF. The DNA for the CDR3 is TGCAGCGCGCGAAGAAACACTGAAGCTTTCTTT.

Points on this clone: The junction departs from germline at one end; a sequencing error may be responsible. The DNA of the CDR3 is TGTGCCAGTAGAATAGAAAACACCCTTTATGGCTACACCTTC. Translation: CASRIENTLYGYTF. The rearrangement links TRBV19 to TRBJ1-2; no definite D call. This CDR3 spans 14 amino acids. The germline gives CDR1 LNHDA, CDR2 SQIVND (reference sequence).

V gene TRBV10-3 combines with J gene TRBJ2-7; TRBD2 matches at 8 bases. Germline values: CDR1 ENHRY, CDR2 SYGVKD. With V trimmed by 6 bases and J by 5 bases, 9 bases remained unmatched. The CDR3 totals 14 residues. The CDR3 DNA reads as TGTGCCATCAGCAATCGGACTAGCAGGGACGAGCAGTACTTC. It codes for CAISNRTSRDEQYF.

CDR3 residues: CASSETGQVGGGNEKLFF. As DNA, the CDR3 is TGTGCCAGCAGTGAAACGGGACAGGTTGGAGGAGGTAATGAAAAACTGTTTTTT. The chain is built from TRBV2 and TRBJ1-4; 8 bases are a match to TRBD1. Unmatched junction bases numbered 12, after V lost 2 bases and J lost 4 bases. Germline V lookup: CDR1 SNHLY, CDR2 FYNNEI. The CDR3 has 18 amino acids.

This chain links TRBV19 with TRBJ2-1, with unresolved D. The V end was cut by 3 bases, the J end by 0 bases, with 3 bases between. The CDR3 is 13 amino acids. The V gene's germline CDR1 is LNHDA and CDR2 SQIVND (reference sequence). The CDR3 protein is CASSISSYNEQFF. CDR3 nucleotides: TGTGCCAGTAGTATTAGCTCCTACAATGAGCAGTTCTTC.

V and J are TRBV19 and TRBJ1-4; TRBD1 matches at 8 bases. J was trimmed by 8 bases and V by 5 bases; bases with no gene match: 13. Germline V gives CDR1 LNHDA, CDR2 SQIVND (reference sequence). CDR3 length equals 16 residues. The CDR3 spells CASSPTPDREGEKLFF. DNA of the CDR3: TGTGCCAGTAGTCCAACCCCGGACAGGGAAGGGGAAAAACTGTTTTTT.

In nucleotides, the CDR3 is TGTGCCAGCAGCGACAGGAGCCAATCCTATGGCTACACCTTC. It is translated as CASSDRSQSYGYTF. This chain links TRBV7-9 with TRBJ1-2; a possible D gene is TRBD1 (6 bases). The germline CDR1 and CDR2 sequences are SEHNR and FQNEAQ (reference sequence). The CDR3 totals 14 residues. V lost 5 bases, J lost 4 bases, and 14 bases lay in between. The complete variable domain, with remaining parts taken from reference TRBV7-9 and TRBJ1-2, reads DTGVSQNPRHKITKRGQNVTFRCDPISEHNRLYWYRQTLGQGPEFLTYFQNEAQLEKSRLLSDRFSAERPKGSFSTLEIQRTEQGDSAMYLCASSDRSQSYGYTFGSGTRLTVV.

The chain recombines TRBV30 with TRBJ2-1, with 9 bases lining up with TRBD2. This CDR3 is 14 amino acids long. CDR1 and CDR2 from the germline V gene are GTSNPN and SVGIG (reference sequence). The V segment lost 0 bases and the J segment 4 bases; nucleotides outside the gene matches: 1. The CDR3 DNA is TGTGCCTGGAGTGTGCGGGGGGGGTACAATGAGCAGTTCTTC. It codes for CAWSVRGGYNEQFF.

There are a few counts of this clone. The CDR3 sequence is CASSQDPAGASELFF. The CDR3 DNA reads as TGCGCCAGCAGCCAAGACCCAGCGGGAGCCTCGGAGCTGTTTTTT. This rearrangement joins TRBV4-1 to TRBJ2-2, with 8 bases matching TRBD2. Losses at the gene ends were 0 bases for V and 10 bases for J; bases not matched to a gene: 7. Germline CDR1 reads MGHRA; CDR2 reads YSYEKL. This CDR3 region has 15 residues.

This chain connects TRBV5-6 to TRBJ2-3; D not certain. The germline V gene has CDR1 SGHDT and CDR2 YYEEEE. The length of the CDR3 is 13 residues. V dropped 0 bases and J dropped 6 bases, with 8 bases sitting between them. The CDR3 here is CASSLAGWDTQYF. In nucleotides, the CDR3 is TGTGCCAGCAGCTTGGCAGGATGGGATACGCAGTATTTT.

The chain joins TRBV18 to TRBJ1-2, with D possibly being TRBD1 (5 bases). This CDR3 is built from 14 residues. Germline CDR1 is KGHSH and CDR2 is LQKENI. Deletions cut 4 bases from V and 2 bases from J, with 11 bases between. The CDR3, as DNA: TGTGCCAGCTCACTCGGGACTCACAACTATGGCTACACCTTC. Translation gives CASSLGTHNYGYTF.

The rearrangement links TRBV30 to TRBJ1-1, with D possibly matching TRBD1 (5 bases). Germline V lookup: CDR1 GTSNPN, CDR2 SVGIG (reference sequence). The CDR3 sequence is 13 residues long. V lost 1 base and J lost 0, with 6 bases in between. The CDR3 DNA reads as TGTGCCTGGAGTGGGACATTGAACACTGAAGCTTTCTTT. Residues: CAWSGTLNTEAFF.

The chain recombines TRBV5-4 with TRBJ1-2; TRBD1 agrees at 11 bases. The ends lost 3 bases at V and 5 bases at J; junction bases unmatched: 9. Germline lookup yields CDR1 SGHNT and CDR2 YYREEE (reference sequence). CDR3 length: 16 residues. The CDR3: CASSSTGTGGWYGYTF. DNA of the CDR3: TGTGCCAGCAGCTCCACCGGGACAGGGGGTTGGTATGGCTACACCTTC. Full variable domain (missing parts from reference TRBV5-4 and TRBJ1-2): ETGVTQSPTHLIKTRGQQVTLRCSSQSGHNTVSWYQQALGQGPQFIFQYYREEENGRGNFPPRFSGLQFPNYSSELNVNALELDDSALYLCASSSTGTGGWYGYTFGSGTRLTVV.

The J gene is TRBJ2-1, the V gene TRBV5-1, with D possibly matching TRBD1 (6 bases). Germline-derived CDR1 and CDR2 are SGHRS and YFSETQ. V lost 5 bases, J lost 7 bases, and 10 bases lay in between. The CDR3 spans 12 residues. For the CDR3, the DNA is TGCGCCAGCAGTACAGGGTGGAATGAGCAGTTCTTC. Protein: CASSTGWNEQFF.

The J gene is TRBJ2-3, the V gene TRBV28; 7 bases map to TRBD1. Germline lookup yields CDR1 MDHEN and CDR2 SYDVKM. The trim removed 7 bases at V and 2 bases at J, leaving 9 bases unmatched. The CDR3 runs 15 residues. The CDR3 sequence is CASIRDSRITDTQYF. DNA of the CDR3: TGTGCCAGCATCCGGGACAGCAGAATCACAGATACGCAGTATTTT.

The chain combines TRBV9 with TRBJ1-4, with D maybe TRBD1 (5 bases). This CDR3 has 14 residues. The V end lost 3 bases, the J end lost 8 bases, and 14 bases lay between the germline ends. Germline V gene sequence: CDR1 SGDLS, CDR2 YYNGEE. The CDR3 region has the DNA TGTGCCAGCAGCGCAAAAGGACCAGGGGAAAAACTGTTTTTT. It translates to CASSAKGPGEKLFF. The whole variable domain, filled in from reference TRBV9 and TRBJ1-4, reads DSGVTQTPKHLITATGQRVTLRCSPRSGDLSVYWYQQSLDQGLQFLIQYYNGEERAKGNILERFSAQQFPDLHSELNLSSLELGDSALYFCASSAKGPGEKLFFGSGTQLSVL.

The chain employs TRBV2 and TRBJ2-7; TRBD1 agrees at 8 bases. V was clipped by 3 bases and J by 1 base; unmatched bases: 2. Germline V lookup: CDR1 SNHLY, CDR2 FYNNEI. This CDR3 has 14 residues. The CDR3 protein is CASSEDRVSYEQYF. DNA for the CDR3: TGTGCCAGCAGTGAGGACAGGGTTTCCTACGAGCAGTACTTC.

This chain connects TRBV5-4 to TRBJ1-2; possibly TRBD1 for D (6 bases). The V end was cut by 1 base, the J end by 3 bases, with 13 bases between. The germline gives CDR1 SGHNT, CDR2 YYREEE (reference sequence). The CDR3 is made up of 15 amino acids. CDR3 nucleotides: TGTGCCAGCAGCTTGAGTGGGACACCCGACTATGGCTACACCTTC. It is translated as CASSLSGTPDYGYTF. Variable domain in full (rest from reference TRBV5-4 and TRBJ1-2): ETGVTQSPTHLIKTRGQQVTLRCSSQSGHNTVSWYQQALGQGPQFIFQYYREEENGRGNFPPRFSGLQFPNYSSELNVNALELDDSALYLCASSLSGTPDYGYTFGSGTRLTVV.

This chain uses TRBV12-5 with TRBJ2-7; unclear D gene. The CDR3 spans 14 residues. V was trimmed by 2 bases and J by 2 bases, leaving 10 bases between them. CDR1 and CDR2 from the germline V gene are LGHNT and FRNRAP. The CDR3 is CASGLSPSAYEQYF. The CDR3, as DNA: TGTGCTAGTGGTTTGTCCCCCTCAGCCTACGAGCAGTACTTC.

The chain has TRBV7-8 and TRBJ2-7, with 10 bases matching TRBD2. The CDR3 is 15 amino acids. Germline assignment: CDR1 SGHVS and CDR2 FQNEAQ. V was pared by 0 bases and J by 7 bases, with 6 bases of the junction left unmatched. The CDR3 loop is CASSLAAGGPGEQYF. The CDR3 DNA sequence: TGTGCCAGCAGCTTAGCAGCGGGAGGGCCCGGGGAGCAGTACTTC.